The rows below give T cell receptor beta chains drawn from one sample of a study of CD8+CD57+ T cells in acquired aplastic anemia. TCRdb recomputed calls from the reads with MiXCR, one row per CDR3 protein. The sample yields approximately 170,000 distinct CDR3 sequences, 60% to 70% seen once. Sequenced material: sorted CD4+, CD8+, or CD8+CD57+ T cells (not recorded which) from PBMCs. These TCRs come from a human donor in good health. Each CDR3 is given with its conserved first and last residue. D genes are given only for firm matches. Not every row has a clone size; where given, it reads once, few, many or a size class.

j_call,v_call,d_call,clone_size,cdr3_length,cdr3_aa,cdr3_nt
TRBJ1-2,TRBV20-1,TRBD1,NA,16,CSARLSSQGADYGYTF,TGCAGTGCTAGGTTATCGTCGCAGGGGGCGGATTATGGCTACACCTTC
TRBJ1-2,TRBV14,TRBD1,NA,15,CASSQALTGGRGATF,TGTGCCAGCAGCCAAGCCTTGACAGGGGGACGGGGAGCGACCTTC
TRBJ1-2,TRBV7-2,NA,many,14,CASSLAGAPYGYTF,TGTGCCAGCAGCTTGGCAGGAGCTCCCTATGGCTACACCTTC
TRBJ1-5,TRBV24-1,NA,few,13,CATSAGGNQPQHF,TGTGCCACCAGTGCCGGGGGCAATCAGCCCCAGCATTTT
TRBJ1-1,TRBV19,NA,few,13,CASDAELGTEAFF,TGTGCCAGTGACGCCGAGTTGGGGACTGAAGCTTTCTTT
TRBJ2-1,TRBV19,TRBD2,many,15,CASRPYGGAYNEQFF,TGTGCCAGTAGACCGTATGGGGGGGCCTACAATGAGCAGTTCTTC
TRBJ2-1,TRBV19,NA,many,12,CASSMSGPEQFF,TGTGCCAGTAGTATGAGCGGGCCTGAGCAGTTCTTC
TRBJ1-6,TRBV12-3/TRBV12-4,TRBD1,many,15,CASSSVATGNSPLHF,TGTGCCAGCAGTTCCGTCGCGACAGGGAATTCACCCCTCCACTTT
TRBJ2-2,TRBV5-6,TRBD2,NA,16,CASSFGTSGATGELFF,TGTGCCAGCAGCTTCGGGACTAGCGGAGCAACCGGGGAGCTGTTTTTT
TRBJ1-1,TRBV7-9,NA,NA,11,CASSLVRGTFF,TGTGCCAGCAGCTTGGTGCGGGGGACTTTCTTT
TRBJ2-5,TRBV20-1,NA,medium-sized,13,CSAKRLGGETQYF,TGCAGTGCTAAAAGACTAGGGGGCGAGACCCAGTACTTC
TRBJ2-7,TRBV10-3,TRBD1,NA,15,CAIRDRDRGPHEQYF,TGTGCCATCAGGGATAGGGACAGGGGCCCCCACGAGCAGTACTTC
TRBJ2-7,TRBV10-3,TRBD1,NA,15,CAITPQGGQGYEQYF,TGTGCCATCACCCCCCAAGGGGGACAGGGGTACGAGCAGTACTTC
TRBJ1-5,TRBV2,TRBD1,NA,14,CASTRDSSNQPQHF,TGTGCCAGCACTAGGGACAGTAGCAATCAGCCCCAGCATTTT
TRBJ1-6,TRBV2,TRBD1,NA,15,CASRVTGTGFSPLHF,TGTGCCAGCAGGGTTACCGGGACAGGCTTTTCACCCCTCCACTTT
TRBJ2-7,TRBV7-6,TRBD1,many,15,CASSLEGAAGDEQYF,TGTGCCAGCAGCTTAGAGGGGGCTGCAGGGGACGAGCAGTACTTC
TRBJ2-5,TRBV20-1,NA,many,15,CSAASDRTEQETQYF,TGCAGTGCAGCGAGCGACCGAACGGAGCAAGAGACCCAGTACTTC
TRBJ1-6,TRBV7-3,NA,few,13,CASSLKENSPLHF,TGTGCCAGCAGCTTAAAGGAGAATTCACCCCTCCACTTT
TRBJ2-3,TRBV20-1,TRBD2,NA,15,CSARARRTSADTQYF,TGCAGTGCTAGAGCTAGAAGGACTAGCGCAGATACGCAGTATTTT
TRBJ2-5,TRBV7-9,NA,NA,15,CASSSGDSGGETQYF,TGTGCCAGCAGCTCGGGGGACAGCGGCGGGGAGACCCAGTACTTC
TRBJ2-7,TRBV12-3/TRBV12-4,NA,NA,14,CASSIQEAGDEQYF,TGTGCCAGCAGTATACAGGAAGCGGGCGACGAGCAGTACTTC
TRBJ2-7,TRBV2,NA,NA,13,CASSGLLAYEQYF,TGTGCCAGCAGTGGGTTGCTTGCCTACGAGCAGTACTTC
TRBJ2-2,TRBV10-3,TRBD1,NA,15,CAISETGQGTGELFF,TGTGCCATCAGTGAGACGGGACAGGGAACCGGGGAGCTGTTTTTT
TRBJ1-6,TRBV7-2,NA,NA,15,CASSPRELAGSPLHF,TGTGCCAGCTCACCGAGGGAACTAGCGGGTTCACCCCTCCACTTT
TRBJ2-7,TRBV5-6,NA,NA,12,CASNLGRYEQYF,TGTGCCAGCAATCTGGGACGGTACGAGCAGTACTTC
TRBJ2-3,TRBV20-1,NA,many,11,CSARVHHTQYF,TGCAGTGCTAGAGTCCACCATACGCAGTATTTT
TRBJ2-2,TRBV30,NA,few,14,CAWSVHTNTGELFF,TGTGCCTGGAGTGTGCACACCAACACCGGGGAGCTGTTTTTT
TRBJ2-7,TRBV12-3/TRBV12-4,TRBD1,NA,15,CASSDGGTGLYEQYF,TGTGCCAGCAGTGATGGGGGGACAGGACTCTACGAGCAGTACTTC
TRBJ2-7,TRBV10-3,TRBD2,NA,13,CASSELAEGEQYF,TGTGCCAGCAGTGAACTAGCGGAGGGCGAGCAGTACTTC
TRBJ1-4,TRBV29-1,NA,NA,17,CSVEITDSKKVNEKLFF,TGCAGCGTTGAAATTACGGACAGTAAAAAAGTAAATGAAAAACTGTTTTTT
TRBJ2-3,TRBV6-5,NA,many,16,CASSRRGGAPTDTQYF,TGTGCCAGCAGCCGCCGGGGCGGAGCACCCACAGATACGCAGTATTTT
TRBJ1-2,TRBV5-6,TRBD1,once,15,CASSLRDSPYYGYTF,TGTGCCAGCAGCTTGCGGGACAGTCCCTACTATGGCTACACCTTC
TRBJ2-1,TRBV20-1,NA,NA,16,CSARGAGPGSYNEQFF,TGCAGTGCTAGAGGGGCGGGGCCCGGGTCGTACAATGAGCAGTTCTTC
TRBJ2-6,TRBV5-1,NA,NA,17,CASSLVAPSTGANVLTF,TGCGCCAGCAGCTTGGTGGCGCCTTCCACTGGGGCCAACGTCCTGACTTTC
TRBJ2-1,TRBV20-1,TRBD2,NA,15,CSASDSGRVYNEQFF,TGCAGTGCTAGTGATAGCGGGAGAGTCTACAATGAGCAGTTCTTC
TRBJ1-6,TRBV7-4,NA,NA,14,CASSQDGWASPLHF,TGTGCCAGCAGCCAGGACGGTTGGGCTTCACCCCTCCACTTT
TRBJ2-6,TRBV19,NA,many,16,CASSMTSGWGANVLTF,TGTGCCAGTAGTATGACTTCCGGCTGGGGGGCCAACGTCCTGACTTTC
TRBJ1-5,TRBV20-1,TRBD1,NA,16,CSASPDRVNSNQPQHF,TGCAGTGCTAGCCCGGACAGGGTGAATAGCAATCAGCCCCAGCATTTT
TRBJ2-3,TRBV12-3/TRBV12-4,NA,NA,12,CASSLDSLMQYF,TGTGCCAGCAGTTTAGACTCCTTGATGCAGTATTTT
TRBJ2-1,TRBV11-2,TRBD1,many,16,CASSVWGTGGFVEQFF,TGTGCCAGCAGTGTCTGGGGGACAGGGGGGTTCGTTGAGCAGTTCTTC
TRBJ1-5,TRBV19,NA,NA,15,CASSTILGGNQPQHF,TGTGCCAGTAGCACGATACTTGGGGGCAATCAGCCCCAGCATTTT
TRBJ1-1,TRBV20-1,TRBD1,few,14,CSAKTGGMNTEAFF,TGCAGTGCCAAGACAGGGGGAATGAACACTGAAGCTTTCTTT
TRBJ1-2,TRBV5-1,NA,NA,13,CASRPPGPYGYTF,TGCGCCAGCAGGCCTCCAGGGCCGTATGGCTACACCTTC
TRBJ1-6,TRBV5-6,TRBD1,NA,14,CASSPGQKNSPLHF,TGTGCCAGCAGCCCGGGACAGAAGAATTCACCCCTCCACTTT
TRBJ2-3,TRBV10-3,NA,NA,15,CAISESVASTDTQYF,TGTGCCATCAGTGAGTCTGTGGCCAGCACAGATACGCAGTATTTT
TRBJ2-7,TRBV20-1,NA,many,14,CSAREQGAVYEQYF,TGCAGTGCTAGAGAACAGGGAGCGGTCTACGAGCAGTACTTC
TRBJ2-7,TRBV7-9,TRBD1,NA,15,CASSKTGGVSYEQYF,TGTGCCAGCAGCAAAACAGGGGGAGTTTCCTACGAGCAGTACTTC
TRBJ2-2,TRBV9,TRBD2,NA,15,CASSVLAANTGELFF,TGTGCCAGCAGCGTACTAGCGGCGAACACCGGGGAGCTGTTTTTT
TRBJ1-1,TRBV27,NA,NA,15,CASRLYFGSDAEAFF,TGTGCCAGCAGGTTATATTTCGGCAGTGACGCTGAAGCTTTCTTT
TRBJ2-3,TRBV7-9,TRBD2,NA,15,CASSPTSGKADTQYF,TGTGCCAGCAGCCCCACTAGCGGGAAGGCAGATACGCAGTACTTT
TRBJ1-1,TRBV20-1,NA,NA,14,CSALGIQGNTEAFF,TGCAGTGCTCTCGGGATTCAAGGGAACACTGAAGCTTTCTTT
TRBJ2-7,TRBV5-4,TRBD2,NA,15,CASSQEDGGDYEQYF,TGTGCCAGCAGCCAAGAAGACGGGGGGGACTACGAGCAGTACTTC
TRBJ1-1,TRBV15,TRBD1,NA,16,CATSRVGGTGGTEAFF,TGTGCCACCAGCAGAGTCGGGGGGACAGGAGGTACTGAAGCTTTCTTT
TRBJ1-6,TRBV9,TRBD1,NA,15,CASGGGTGDNSPLHF,TGTGCCAGCGGCGGAGGGACAGGGGATAATTCACCCCTCCACTTT
TRBJ2-5,TRBV5-1,NA,NA,14,CASSFGHGGETQYF,TGCGCCAGCAGCTTTGGACACGGTGGGGAGACCCAGTACTTC
TRBJ2-5,TRBV11-3,NA,NA,12,CASSYMGSVQYF,TGTGCCAGCAGCTACATGGGTAGCGTCCAGTACTTC
TRBJ2-3,TRBV7-3,NA,few,13,CASSLKGGDTQYF,TGTGCCAGCAGCCTTAAGGGGGGGGATACGCAGTATTTT
TRBJ1-1,TRBV9,NA,NA,14,CASSVALGNTEAFF,TGTGCCAGCAGCGTAGCGCTTGGGAACACTGAAGCTTTCTTT